A selection of T cell receptor beta chains follows, all from one sample in a study of blood T cell repertoires in COVID-19. TCRdb's copy holds only in-frame clones and misses some; the assay was immunoSEQ multiplex PCR. The sample lists 25,000 to 35,000 clones; around four fifths were seen once. The sample was peripheral blood. Receptors were obtained from a woman between 70 and 85 years old with active or convalescent COVID-19. Each CDR3 is given with its conserved first and last residue. Each record gives: D gene, J gene, clone size, V gene, CDR3 protein, CDR3 DNA. A D gene is named only where the DNA matches it firmly. Size values are once, few and many counts, or a class for expanded clones, and some rows have none.

TRBD2	TRBJ2-1	.	TRBV7-2	CASSLALAGVTNEQFF	TGTGCCAGCAGCCTTGCACTAGCGGGGGTTACCAATGAGCAGTTCTTC
TRBD1	TRBJ1-5	once	TRBV4-1	CASSQEGGTGGINQPQHF	TGCGCCAGCAGCCAAGAAGGGGGGACAGGGGGGATAAATCAGCCCCAGCATTTT
TRBD1	TRBJ1-6	few	TRBV2	CASSEDRGGSYNSPLHF	TGTGCCAGCAGTGAGGACAGGGGTGGCTCCTATAATTCACCCCTCCACTTT
.	TRBJ1-1	.	TRBV28	CASSRRSIMNTEAFF	TGTGCCAGCAGTCGGAGATCAATCATGAACACTGAAGCTTTCTTT
.	TRBJ1-1	few	TRBV19	CASRVSTEAFF	TGTGCCAGTAGGGTGAGCACTGAAGCTTTCTTT
TRBD1	TRBJ1-4	once	TRBV6-2/TRBV6-3	CASSWTGKLFF	TGTGCCAGCAGTTGGACAGGAAAACTGTTTTTT
.	TRBJ2-2	.	TRBV7-8	CASSPPGLLTGELFF	TGTGCCAGCAGCCCCCCGGGACTCCTTACCGGGGAGCTGTTTTTT
TRBD2	TRBJ2-2	.	TRBV4-3	CASSQPGLAGDTGELFF	TGCGCCAGCAGCCAGCCCGGACTAGCGGGAGATACCGGGGAGCTGTTTTTT
TRBD1	TRBJ2-7	.	TRBV29-1	CSVIQGGEQYF	TGCAGCGTCATACAGGGGGGCGAGCAGTACTTC
.	TRBJ2-1	.	TRBV2	CASREVFPLINEQFF	TGTGCCAGCAGGGAGGTGTTTCCCCTGATCAATGAGCAGTTCTTC
TRBD1	TRBJ1-3	once	TRBV7-2	CASSLGDRGAHSGNTIYF	TGTGCCAGCAGCTTAGGGGACAGGGGGGCCCACTCTGGAAACACCATATATTTT
TRBD1	TRBJ1-5	.	TRBV6-6	CASSTSGQGRNQPQHF	TGTGCCAGCAGTACCTCCGGACAGGGTAGAAATCAGCCCCAGCATTTT
TRBD1	TRBJ1-4	.	TRBV7-8	CASSDDGQGHEKLFF	TGTGCCAGCTCTGACGACGGACAGGGGCACGAAAAACTGTTTTTT
TRBD1	TRBJ2-5	.	TRBV28	CASSPIPPTGVGAGETQYF	TGTGCCAGCAGTCCGATACCCCCGACAGGGGTAGGCGCCGGGGAGACCCAGTACTTC
.	TRBJ1-5	.	TRBV7-2	CASSLASAGVQPQHF	TGTGCCAGCAGCTTAGCGAGTGCGGGGGTTCAGCCCCAGCATTTT
TRBD2	TRBJ2-1	few	TRBV5-6	CASSLGLADYNEQFF	TGTGCCAGCAGCTTGGGACTAGCGGACTACAATGAGCAGTTCTTC
TRBD1	TRBJ1-1	.	TRBV6-5	CASSYSRDRDTEAFF	TGTGCCAGCAGTTACTCCCGGGACAGGGACACTGAAGCTTTCTTT
TRBD1	TRBJ2-3	.	TRBV2	CASSLTGTDTQYF	TGTGCCAGCAGTTTGACAGGGACAGATACGCAGTATTTT
.	TRBJ2-5	.	TRBV3-1/TRBV3-2	CASSQLGPAAETQYF	TGTGCCAGCAGCCAACTCGGGCCAGCGGCAGAGACCCAGTACTTC
.	TRBJ2-1	.	TRBV5-6	CASSLGLTRSNEQFF	TGTGCCAGCAGCTTGGGCCTCACTCGGAGCAATGAGCAGTTCTTC
.	TRBJ1-2	medium-sized	TRBV5-8	CASSLFPVGGYTF	TGTGCCAGCAGCTTGTTTCCCGTCGGTGGCTACACCTTC
.	TRBJ1-5	.	TRBV25-1	CASSDQGSNQPQHF	TGTGCCAGCAGTGATCAGGGAAGCAATCAGCCCCAGCATTTT
.	TRBJ1-5	once	TRBV9	CASSVGGRADNQPQHF	TGTGCCAGCAGCGTAGGGGGCAGGGCTGACAATCAGCCCCAGCATTTT
TRBD2	TRBJ2-1	.	TRBV3-1/TRBV3-2	CASSQDTSGTYNEQFF	TGTGCCAGCAGCCAAGATACTAGCGGAACCTACAATGAGCAGTTCTTC
.	TRBJ1-1	once	TRBV7-8	CASSPIDYDTEAFF	TGTGCCAGCAGCCCCATAGACTATGACACTGAAGCTTTCTTT
.	TRBJ2-7	.	TRBV29-1	CSVRRDSYEQYF	TGCAGCGTGCGCAGGGACTCCTACGAGCAGTACTTC
TRBD1	TRBJ1-2	.	TRBV19	CASSTGTGWGDGGYTF	TGTGCCAGTAGTACCGGGACAGGGTGGGGTGACGGTGGCTACACCTTC
.	TRBJ2-5	.	TRBV3-1/TRBV3-2	CASSSAETQYF	TGTGCCAGCAGCTCCGCGGAGACCCAGTACTTC
TRBD2	TRBJ2-5	.	TRBV4-1	CASSQVGGGTQYF	TGCGCCAGCAGCCAAGTCGGGGGGGGGACCCAGTACTTC
.	TRBJ1-6	once	TRBV2	CASTLTALNNSPLHF	TGTGCCAGCACTTTGACAGCCCTTAATAATTCACCCCTCCACTTT
.	TRBJ1-2	.	TRBV16	CASSQWQAELNYGYTF	TGTGCCAGCAGCCAATGGCAGGCTGAACTTAACTATGGCTACACCTTC
.	TRBJ2-2	.	TRBV7-8	CASSPYTGELFF	TGTGCCAGCAGCCCGTACACCGGGGAGCTGTTTTTT
TRBD2	TRBJ2-1	medium-sized	TRBV10-3	CAISTTSGKAPEQFF	TGTGCCATCAGTACAACTAGCGGGAAAGCCCCTGAGCAGTTCTTC
.	TRBJ1-4	few	TRBV7-9	CASSFSRGVETNEKLFF	TGTGCCAGCAGCTTCAGCAGGGGCGTCGAAACTAATGAAAAACTGTTTTTT
.	TRBJ2-7	.	TRBV28	CASSRETYEQYF	TGTGCCAGCAGTCGGGAAACCTACGAGCAGTACTTC
.	TRBJ1-2	.	TRBV10-3	CAIMAPGYGYTF	TGTGCCATCATGGCCCCGGGATATGGCTACACCTTC